These T cell receptor beta chains were read from a single sample in a study of cytomegalovirus exposure and HLA in healthy donors. The data were produced by immunoSEQ multiplex PCR, yet TCRdb's version contains in-frame clones alone and is incomplete. The table records 150,000 to 200,000 clones, 70% to 80% of them present only once. Source material: PBMCs. These receptor sequences come from a woman aged 30 to 39 in good health and CMV-seropositive. CDR3s include the opening cysteine and the closing phenylalanine or tryptophan. The D gene is left open where the match is weak. Rows give clone size only sometimes, using once, few, many, or a class for an expanded clone.

j_call v_call d_call clone_size cdr3_aa cdr3_nt
TRBJ2-7 TRBV29-1 - - CSVVLGSYEQYF TGCAGCGTTGTGCTAGGTTCCTACGAGCAGTACTTC
TRBJ2-1 TRBV6-1 TRBD2 - CASSETLAGGNEQFF TGTGCCAGCAGTGAAACACTAGCGGGAGGCAATGAGCAGTTCTTC
TRBJ2-1 TRBV11-2 TRBD2 - CASSSSGKFYNEQFF TGTGCCAGCAGCAGTAGCGGGAAATTCTACAATGAGCAGTTCTTC
TRBJ2-1 TRBV2 - - CASSEDQLLGSGDEQFF TGTGCCAGCAGTGAAGATCAGCTTCTGGGCTCCGGGGATGAGCAGTTCTTC
TRBJ2-7 TRBV28 - - CASSSGLGSYEQYF TGTGCCAGCAGTAGCGGGTTAGGCTCCTACGAGCAGTACTTC
TRBJ1-3 TRBV28 - - CASSTLPGSGNTIYF TGTGCCAGCAGTACCCTACCCGGCTCTGGAAACACCATATATTTT
TRBJ2-3 TRBV2 TRBD1 - CASSEVTGSPDTQYF TGTGCCAGCAGTGAAGTGACAGGGTCACCAGATACGCAGTATTTT
TRBJ1-2 TRBV28 - - CASSSRGSANYGYTF TGTGCCAGCAGTTCACGGGGATCAGCTAACTATGGCTACACCTTC
TRBJ2-2 TRBV10-1 TRBD1 - CASRHRAVGGCANTGELFF TGCGCCAGCCGGCACCGGGCGGTAGGGGGCTGCGCGAACACCGGGGAGCTGTTTTTT
TRBJ1-2 TRBV6-6 - - CASSYGPLKDGGYTF TGTGCCAGCAGTTACGGCCCGTTGAAAGATGGCGGCTACACCTTC
TRBJ1-1 TRBV6-5 - - CASSVPQGGDTEAFF TGTGCCAGCAGTGTACCTCAGGGTGGGGACACTGAAGCTTTCTTT
TRBJ1-3 TRBV12-5 TRBD1 - CAHARSGGLGNTIYF TGTGCTCACGCAAGGTCAGGGGGATTGGGAAACACCATATATTTT
TRBJ1-2 TRBV7-9 - - CASSPKVTPNYGYTF TGTGCCAGCAGCCCTAAGGTGACTCCTAACTATGGCTACACCTTC
TRBJ2-5 TRBV6-1 TRBD1 - CASGWDRGGTQYF TGTGCCAGCGGATGGGACAGGGGAGGGACCCAGTACTTC
TRBJ1-6 TRBV6-1 TRBD1 few CASSPGTGSNSPLHF TGTGCCAGCAGTCCCGGGACAGGGTCTAATTCACCCCTCCACTTT
TRBJ1-6 TRBV6-5 TRBD1 - CASRAGQGRSSPLHF TGTGCCAGCAGGGCCGGACAGGGGCGTAGTTCACCCCTCCACTTT
TRBJ1-1 TRBV6-1 - - CASSDPGMRNTEAFF TGTGCCAGCAGTGATCCAGGGATGCGGAACACTGAAGCTTTCTTT
TRBJ1-1 TRBV27 TRBD1 - CASSFAIGTGPEAFF TGTGCCAGCAGTTTTGCAATAGGGACAGGCCCTGAAGCTTTCTTT
TRBJ1-1 TRBV30 - once CAWRGSWYTEAFF TGTGCCTGGAGGGGCAGTTGGTACACTGAAGCTTTCTTT
TRBJ1-1 TRBV4-2 - - CASSPLGGRLLAFF TGTGCCAGCAGCCCCCTCGGAGGGCGGCTACTAGCTTTCTTT
TRBJ1-1 TRBV6-6 TRBD1 few CASGRQGTYTEAFF TGTGCCAGCGGAAGACAGGGAACCTACACTGAAGCTTTCTTT
TRBJ2-1 TRBV5-1 TRBD2 - CASGFLGGRSSYNEQFF TGCGCCAGCGGATTTCTAGGCGGGAGGAGCTCCTACAATGAGCAGTTCTTC
TRBJ2-1 TRBV15 TRBD2 once CATSRDATSGGVTYNEQFF TGTGCCACCAGCAGAGATGCAACTAGCGGGGGGGTCACCTACAATGAGCAGTTCTTC
TRBJ2-3 TRBV30 TRBD1 - CAWSALRTGLGQYF TGTGCCTGGAGTGCGCTTAGGACAGGGTTGGGGCAGTATTTT
TRBJ1-2 TRBV6-5 - - CASRPRASYGYTF TGTGCCAGCAGACCCCGAGCGTCCTATGGCTACACCTTC
TRBJ2-7 TRBV4-1 - - CASSQDPLAGSYYEQYF TGCGCCAGCAGCCAAGACCCCCTGGCGGGAAGCTATTACGAGCAGTACTTC
TRBJ1-2 TRBV29-1 - once CSVTPPGRGNYGYTF TGCAGCGTGACACCCCCCGGGAGGGGCAACTATGGCTACACCTTC
TRBJ1-3 TRBV5-1 - - CASSTDGRSSGNTIYF TGCGCCAGCAGCACGGACGGGAGAAGCTCTGGAAACACCATATATTTT
TRBJ1-2 TRBV30 - - CAASRDGYTF TGTGCCGCCAGTCGGGATGGCTACACCTTC
TRBJ1-1 TRBV5-4 - - CASSLQFLGGIDTEAFF TGTGCCAGCAGCTTGCAGTTTCTTGGGGGCATCGACACTGAAGCTTTCTTT
TRBJ2-5 TRBV14 - - CASSQTRETQYF TGTGCCAGCAGCCAGACCAGGGAGACCCAGTACTTC
TRBJ1-1 TRBV9 - - CASSVWSGAEAFF TGTGCCAGCAGCGTATGGTCAGGGGCTGAAGCTTTCTTT
TRBJ1-4 TRBV6-5 - - CASSYGSLTGREKLFF TGTGCCAGCAGTTACGGTTCGCTGACTGGAAGGGAAAAACTGTTTTTT
TRBJ1-2 TRBV9 - - CATSQGNGYGYTF TGTGCCACCTCGCAGGGAAACGGCTATGGCTACACCTTC
TRBJ2-4 TRBV27 - - CASSLKQSGKNIQYF TGTGCCAGCAGTCTGAAACAATCCGGGAAAAACATTCAGTACTTC
TRBJ1-1 TRBV9 - - CASSVDGAGAGTEAFF TGTGCCAGCAGCGTAGATGGAGCAGGGGCCGGCACTGAAGCTTTCTTT
TRBJ2-2 TRBV4-3 TRBD1 - CASSQPGTGGVELFF TGCGCCAGCAGCCAACCTGGGACAGGGGGAGTGGAGCTGTTTTTT
TRBJ1-1 TRBV29-1 - - CSVEGGERTEAFF TGCAGCGTTGAAGGGGGGGAACGAACTGAAGCTTTCTTT
TRBJ1-1 TRBV7-2 - - CASSLAGEGLNTEAFF TGTGCCAGCAGCTTAGCGGGCGAGGGTCTGAACACTGAAGCTTTCTTT
TRBJ1-5 TRBV10-3 TRBD1 once CAISESTGTAGNQPQHF TGTGCCATCAGTGAGTCGACTGGGACAGCAGGCAATCAGCCCCAGCATTTT